A single sample gave rise to the 27 T cell receptor beta chains below, sequenced in a study of T-cell reconstitution after alpha-beta-depleted transplantation in children. Preparation of the TCRbeta library used unique molecular identifiers. TCRdb reprocessed the PCR reads via MiXCR and lists one record per CDR3 protein. In the table there are 550,000 to 800,000 distinct CDR3 sequences, around 12% of which are singletons. The specimen comprised PBMCs, sampled before TCRalphabeta/CD19-depleted stem cell transplant. The receptors stem from a girl aged 2 to 10 with congenital amegakaryocytic thrombocytopenia, due to receive a stem cell transplant.

The chain is built from TRBV27 and TRBJ2-4, with a possible D match to TRBD2 (6 bases). In germline, CDR1 is MNHEY, CDR2 SMNVEV (reference sequence). The germline V and J ends were trimmed by 3 bases and 6 bases, with 15 bases remaining between them. The CDR3 has 15 residues. CDR3 region: CASSLDYQARNIQYF. CDR3 bases: TGTGCCAGCAGTTTGGACTATCAAGCGAGAAACATTCAGTACTTC.

The chain combines TRBV5-1 with TRBJ2-7; no clear D. This CDR3 region has 13 residues. CDR1 is SGHRS and CDR2 is YFSETQ in the germline V gene. The V end was cut by 0 bases, the J end by 3 bases, with 7 bases between. For the CDR3, the DNA is TGCGCCAGCAGCTTGGAACAAGACTACGAGCAGTACTTC. It encodes CASSLEQDYEQYF.

This clonotype was seen many times. The V call is TRBV20-1, the J call TRBJ1-1; no firm D call. Germline lookup yields CDR1 DFQATT and CDR2 SNEGSKA (reference sequence). The CDR3 has 15 amino acids. V was shortened by 0 bases and J by 1 base, with 12 bases between the two germline ends. The CDR3 nucleotides read TGCAGTGCTAGAGATTCTGGACTGCAGAACACTGAAGCTTTCTTT. This codes for CSARDSGLQNTEAFF.

This clonotype was seen at least ten times. This sequence joins TRBV20-1 and TRBJ2-1; TRBD2 aligns across 9 bases. The germline V gene has CDR1 DFQATT and CDR2 SNEGSKA (reference sequence). There are 16 residues in the CDR3. With 6 bases clipped from V and 6 bases from J, the junction kept 15 bases outside the gene matches. As DNA, the CDR3 is TGCAGTGCCGAGGATCGTCTAGCGGGAAATGTCAATGAGCAGTTCTTC. Its translation is CSAEDRLAGNVNEQFF.

As to this clonotype: A much larger clone differs from this one at a single base, so this may be a read error. The chain links TRBV20-1 to TRBJ2-7; D gene unclear. Germline V gene sequence: CDR1 DFQATT, CDR2 SNEGSKA (reference sequence). V lost 6 bases and J 5 bases, leaving 23 bases between the germline ends. The length of the CDR3 is 15 residues. The CDR3 DNA sequence: TGCAGTGCCCAGGAGCCCCGGAGCAGCCTCCACGAGCAGTACTTC. Residues: CSAQEPRSSLHEQYF.

This clonotype was detected ten times or more. V gene TRBV20-1 combines with J gene TRBJ1-1; D possibly corresponds to TRBD1 (5 bases). The CDR3 totals 13 residues. The germline gives CDR1 DFQATT, CDR2 SNEGSKA (reference sequence). With 6 bases removed from V and 4 bases from J, the gap between germline ends came to 15 bases. CDR3 bases: TGCAGTGCCTCCAGGCTGGGGCGCACTGAAGCTTTCTTT. Translated: CSASRLGRTEAFF.

This clonotype turned up a few times. The chain is built from TRBV7-9 and TRBJ1-5, with D unresolved. The V end lost 6 bases, the J end lost 2 bases, and 11 bases lay between the germline ends. This CDR3 is 14 amino acids long. CDR1 is SEHNR and CDR2 is FQNEAQ in the germline V gene (reference sequence). The CDR3 spells CASRRATGNQPQHF. DNA of the CDR3: TGTGCCAGCAGGCGCGCCACAGGCAATCAGCCCCAGCATTTT.

This clonotype was observed many times. The chain has TRBV14 and TRBJ1-1, with no clear D. V was cut by 6 bases and J by 5 bases, with 16 bases left in between. This CDR3 has 14 amino acids. Germline V gene sequence: CDR1 SGHDN, CDR2 FVKESK. CDR3 nucleotide sequence: TGTGCCAGCAGGTCGGGCACCCAATGGACTGAAGCTTTCTTT. Translating it yields CASRSGTQWTEAFF.

The rearrangement links TRBV7-8 to TRBJ2-1; TRBD2 aligns across 7 bases. Germline V gene sequence: CDR1 SGHVS, CDR2 FQNEAQ. The length of the CDR3 is 15 residues. The trim removed 7 bases at V and 1 base at J, leaving 7 bases unmatched. This chain's CDR3 is CASKGGRGSYNEQFF. The CDR3 DNA reads TGTGCCAGCAAGGGTGGGAGGGGATCCTACAATGAGCAGTTCTTC.

This chain connects TRBV20-1 to TRBJ2-1; 8 positions agree with TRBD2. J was trimmed by 9 bases and V by 3 bases; bases with no gene match: 7. CDR3 length equals 13 residues. Germline assignment: CDR1 DFQATT and CDR2 SNEGSKA (reference sequence). The CDR3 sequence is CSARKRELGEQFF. In DNA, the CDR3 is TGCAGTGCTAGGAAGCGGGAGTTAGGTGAGCAGTTCTTC.

This clonotype was picked up many times. The chain joins TRBV20-1 to TRBJ1-6, with TRBD1 matching 9 bases. CDR1 is DFQATT, CDR2 SNEGSKA, per germline (reference sequence). There are 13 residues in the CDR3. V gave up 4 bases and J gave up 10 bases; unmatched junction bases: 5. The CDR3 spells CSAMGQGGSPLHF. In DNA, the CDR3 is TGCAGTGCTATGGGACAGGGTGGCTCACCCCTCCACTTT.

This clonotype was seen more than once but under ten times. J is TRBJ2-1 and V is TRBV5-5; TRBD2 matches at 10 bases. In germline, CDR1 is SGHKS, CDR2 YYEKEE (reference sequence). The V segment lost 6 bases and the J segment 7 bases; nucleotides outside the gene matches: 10. The CDR3 length is 15 residues. The CDR3 coding sequence is TGTGCCAGCATGGCTAGCGGGAGTATGAAAAATGAGCAGTTCTTC. Amino acid sequence: CASMASGSMKNEQFF.

This sequence joins TRBV5-1 and TRBJ2-7, with 12 bases lining up with TRBD2. V lost 0 bases and J lost 5; bases outside the gene matches: 0. From germline, CDR1 is SGHRS and CDR2 YFSETQ. The CDR3 sequence is 14 residues long. The CDR3 loop reads CASSLASGRDEQYF. The CDR3 DNA reads as TGCGCCAGCAGCTTGGCTAGCGGGAGGGACGAGCAGTACTTC.

The chain recombines TRBV29-1 with TRBJ2-3; the D is unclear. This CDR3 has 13 amino acids. Per germline, CDR1 SQVTM and CDR2 ANQGSEA. V dropped 2 bases and J dropped 5 bases, with 11 bases sitting between them. The CDR3 is CSVETGNKDTQYF. The CDR3 coding sequence is TGCAGCGTTGAAACGGGTAACAAAGATACGCAGTATTTT.

This chain joins TRBV20-1 and TRBJ2-1, with 12 nucleotides matching TRBD2. Looked up from germline, CDR1 is DFQATT and CDR2 is SNEGSKA (reference sequence). V was clipped by 0 bases and J by 2 bases; unmatched bases: 8. The CDR3 sequence is 18 residues long. The CDR3 loop reads CSARDPPGTSGPYNEQFF. The CDR3 DNA sequence: TGCAGTGCTAGAGATCCGCCCGGGACTAGCGGGCCCTACAATGAGCAGTTCTTC.

The chain employs TRBV19 and TRBJ2-1, with 13 nucleotides matching TRBD2. There are 15 residues in the CDR3. The germline V gene encodes CDR1 LNHDA and CDR2 SQIVND (reference sequence). The V and J ends lost 7 bases and 5 bases, in that order; junction bases with no gene match: 5. CDR3 DNA: TGTGCCAGTACCCCACTAGCGGGAGGGCACAATGAGCAGTTCTTC. It is translated as CASTPLAGGHNEQFF.

The chain employs TRBV6-1 and TRBJ2-5; 8 nucleotides agree with TRBD1. CDR3 length: 17 residues. CDR1 and CDR2 (germline): MNHNS, SASEGT. J was trimmed by 5 bases and V by 2 bases; bases with no gene match: 13. The CDR3 coding sequence is TGTGCCAGCAGTGAAAAAACTCGCGGACAGGGCGGGGAGACCCAGTACTTC. This gives the protein CASSEKTRGQGGETQYF.

This clonotype was seen repeatedly, ten times or more. The chain is built from TRBV20-1 and TRBJ2-7; 7 bases are shared with TRBD2. Germline CDR1 and CDR2: DFQATT and SNEGSKA (reference sequence). Trimming cost V 2 bases and J 2 bases; bases outside gene matches: 12. The CDR3 has 16 amino acids. The CDR3, as DNA: TGCAGTGCTAGACATCCTCTAGCGGCCATGCCCTACGAGCAGTACTTC. This sequence encodes CSARHPLAAMPYEQYF.

This clonotype turned up a few times. The CDR3 spells CAWSVKGEAVIGETQYF. The DNA for the CDR3 is TGTGCCTGGAGTGTTAAGGGGGAGGCCGTTATAGGGGAGACCCAGTACTTC. The J gene is TRBJ2-5, the V gene TRBV30; perhaps D is TRBD1 or TRBD2 (6 bases each). V lost 0 bases to trimming and J lost 5 bases, with 22 bases between them. Germline V CDR1 and CDR2: GTSNPN, SVGIG (reference sequence). The CDR3 runs to 17 residues.

This clonotype was seen a few times. The chain links TRBV20-1 to TRBJ2-1; 7 nucleotides line up with TRBD1. Germline CDR1 DFQATT, CDR2 SNEGSKA (reference sequence). The CDR3 sequence is 14 residues long. V was clipped by 6 bases and J by 1 base; unmatched bases: 6. This CDR3 reads CSAHPRGSYNEQFF. The DNA for the CDR3 is TGCAGTGCCCACCCCAGGGGGTCCTACAATGAGCAGTTCTTC.

This rearrangement joins TRBV29-1 to TRBJ1-2; TRBD1 matches 8 bases. The length of the CDR3 is 13 residues. V dropped 6 bases and J dropped 8; count of bases not matched to a gene: 11. The germline CDR1 and CDR2 sequences are SQVTM and ANQGSEA. The CDR3 nucleotides are TGCAGCGTGGTGTCAGGGGGCCGAGGAGGCTACACCTTC. This gives the protein CSVVSGGRGGYTF.

The table lists this clonotype with many counts. V usage is TRBV29-1 and J usage is TRBJ2-7, with TRBD2 as a possible D gene (6 bases). Germline V gene data show CDR1 as SQVTM and CDR2 as ANQGSEA. The CDR3 contains 14 residues. The V gene lost 1 base and the J gene lost 1 base, with 11 bases spanning the gap. The CDR3 protein is CSVEGTGVSYEQYF. CDR3 nucleotide sequence: TGCAGCGTTGAAGGGACGGGAGTATCCTACGAGCAGTACTTC.

The chain is built from TRBV30 and TRBJ2-3; 7 bases align to TRBD2. This CDR3 comprises 15 residues. Trimming removed 2 bases from V and 6 bases from J; junction bases left unmatched: 11. Germline values: CDR1 GTSNPN, CDR2 SVGIG (reference sequence). The CDR3 DNA reads TGTGCCTGGAGTCAGGGAAGCGGGATGGGCGATACGCAGTATTTT. This sequence encodes CAWSQGSGMGDTQYF. Based on the CDR3 plus reference TRBV30 and TRBJ2-3, the full variable domain is SQTIHQWPATLVQPVGSPLSLECTVEGTSNPNLYWYRQAAGRGLQLLFYSVGIGQISSEVPQNLSASRPQDRQFILSSKKLLLSDSGFYLCAWSQGSGMGDTQYFGPGTRLTVL.

Here the CDR3 DNA reads TGCGCCAGCAGCTTGGGGACTAGCCGGCGGGTGCAGTATTTT. Residues: CASSLGTSRRVQYF. The chain joins TRBV5-1 to TRBJ2-3; 8 bases align to TRBD2. Germline CDR1 reads SGHRS; CDR2 reads YFSETQ. J was trimmed by 11 bases and V by 0 bases; bases with no gene match: 8. This CDR3 spans 14 amino acids.

This clonotype has a count of ten or more. V gene TRBV6-5 combines with J gene TRBJ2-1; D uncertain. V gave up 4 bases and J gave up 8 bases, with 15 bases separating them. CDR1 MNHEY and CDR2 SVGAGI come from the germline V gene. This CDR3 spans 14 amino acids. CDR3 residues: CASSFTSDLDEQFF. CDR3 nucleotides: TGTGCCAGCAGTTTCACCTCCGACCTGGATGAGCAGTTCTTC.

This clonotype came up a few times. This chain connects TRBV20-1 to TRBJ2-1; D might be TRBD1 (5 bases). In germline, CDR1 is DFQATT, CDR2 SNEGSKA (reference sequence). The V end lost 3 bases, the J end lost 5 bases, and 17 bases lay between the germline ends. The CDR3 runs to 15 residues. CDR3 sequence: CSASSWLQDNNEQFF. CDR3 nucleotides: TGCAGTGCTAGCTCGTGGTTACAGGACAACAATGAGCAGTTCTTC.

This clonotype turned up a few times. V and J are TRBV7-8 and TRBJ2-4; no clear D gene. This CDR3 region has 16 residues. CDR1 is SGHVS and CDR2 is FQNEAQ in the germline V gene. Trimming cost V 5 bases and J 7 bases, with 21 bases left between them. In DNA form, the CDR3 reads TGTGCCAGCAGCCTAATACGAAGCCTTCCGGTCAACATTCAGTACTTC. It encodes CASSLIRSLPVNIQYF.